The T cell receptor (beta chain) described here comes from a study of T cell clones after liver transplantation. Study overall: TCRbeta sequencing after a pre-transplant mixed lymphocyte reaction identified graft-donor-reactive clones, later tracked in post-transplant blood. Pre-transplant mixed lymphocyte reactions yielded third-party-reactive TCRbeta sequences as comparators for graft-donor-reactive sequences. The study's findings and limits: The donor-reactive repertoire was only partly measurable in a couple of subjects, lacking donor cells.

As to this clone: Its specificity is unknown.

Sorting of unstimulated PBMCs yielded separate CD3+CD4+ and CD3+CD8+ fractions. CDR1 is SEHNR, CDR2 FQNEAQ, per germline (reference sequence). The CDR3 runs 13 residues. V lost 6 bases to trimming and J lost 1 base, with 9 bases between them. The table came from immunoSEQ multiplex PCR; TCRdb's copy has only in-frame clones and leaves some out. Altogether about 20,000 clones are present, about four fifths being singletons, with the ten largest covering about a third. Here the sequenced sample was CD8+ T cells from blood, taken about 56 months after liver transplant. The chain recombines TRBV7-9 with TRBJ1-1; unclear D gene. The TCR was taken from a human patient who received a liver transplant. Some of the T cells might come from the graft donor. CDR3 residues: CASRPPGNTEAFF. Here the CDR3 DNA reads TGTGCCAGCAGACCCCCAGGGAACACTGAAGCTTTCTTT.